The 12 T cell receptor beta chains in this list originate from one sample, sequenced in a study of blood T cell repertoires in COVID-19. The data were produced by immunoSEQ multiplex PCR, yet TCRdb's version contains in-frame clones alone and is incomplete. The sample yields around 130,000 clones, about 83% seen once. Sequenced sample: peripheral blood. These receptors originate from a woman aged 45-60 years with acute or convalescent COVID-19.

The chain links TRBV19 to TRBJ1-2, with D maybe TRBD1 (5 bases). This CDR3 comprises 13 residues. Germline-derived CDR1 and CDR2 are LNHDA and SQIVND (reference sequence). V was pared by 5 bases and J by 8 bases, with 15 bases between. The chain's CDR3 is CASSDDRRQGYTF. The CDR3 DNA is TGTGCCAGTAGTGACGACCGGAGACAGGGCTACACCTTC.

The count of this clone is one. The chain recombines TRBV10-3 with TRBJ2-1; 9 nucleotides line up with TRBD2. The CDR3 spans 14 residues. V lost 4 bases to trimming and J lost 9 bases; unmatched junction nucleotides: 7. The V gene's germline CDR1 is ENHRY and CDR2 SYGVKD. The CDR3 region is CAISGLAGLGEQFF. The CDR3 nucleotides are TGTGCCATCAGTGGGCTAGCGGGGCTGGGTGAGCAGTTCTTC.

The V call is TRBV5-5, the J call TRBJ2-2, with D tentatively TRBD1 (5 bases). The V end was cut by 2 bases, the J end by 5 bases, with 13 bases between. This CDR3 spans 15 amino acids. CDR1 and CDR2 (germline): SGHKS, YYEKEE (reference sequence). The CDR3 nucleotides are TGTGCCAGCAGCTTAATGACAGAAAAAACCGGGGAGCTGTTTTTT. Protein sequence: CASSLMTEKTGELFF.

The chain is built from TRBV5-6 and TRBJ1-4; 9 positions match TRBD1. The CDR3 is 15 amino acids. CDR1 SGHDT and CDR2 YYEEEE come from the germline V gene. The V and J ends lost 4 bases and 3 bases, in that order; junction bases with no gene match: 4. DNA for the CDR3: TGTGCCAGCAGCACAGGACAGGGGCCTAATGAAAAACTGTTTTTT. Amino acids: CASSTGQGPNEKLFF.

The chain links TRBV7-2 to TRBJ2-1; 8 bases agree with TRBD2. The germline V gene encodes CDR1 SGHTA and CDR2 FQGNSA. Trimming took 5 bases from V and 5 from J; bases not matched to a gene: 5. The CDR3 spans 14 residues. This CDR3 reads CASSLTSVNNEQFF. CDR3 DNA: TGTGCCAGCAGCCTGACTAGCGTGAACAATGAGCAGTTCTTC.

This clone has just one count. The V gene is TRBV3-1 (or the pseudogene TRBV3-2), the J gene TRBJ1-1; D unresolved. Germline values: CDR1 LGHDT, CDR2 YNNKEL (reference sequence). The V end lost 1 base, the J end lost 8 bases, and 8 bases lay between the germline ends. This CDR3 spans 12 amino acids. CDR3 in DNA: TGTGCCAGCAGCCAAGGGCCCAGGGAAGCTTTCTTT. Translated, it gives CASSQGPREAFF.

V and J are TRBV27 and TRBJ2-2, with 9 bases identical to TRBD1. V dropped 7 bases and J dropped 1; count of bases not matched to a gene: 4. The CDR3 is made up of 15 amino acids. CDR1 MNHEY and CDR2 SMNVEV come from the germline V gene (reference sequence). CDR3 in amino acids: CASTRQGGNTGELFF. Written as DNA, the CDR3 is TGTGCCAGCACCCGACAGGGGGGGAACACCGGGGAGCTGTTTTTT.

The chain joins TRBV6-2 or TRBV6-3 to TRBJ2-5; D is uncertain. The germline CDR1 and CDR2 sequences are MNHEY and SVGEGT. The CDR3 runs to 12 residues. V gave up 2 bases and J gave up 6 bases, with 7 bases separating them. CDR3 sequence: CASSYEVKTQYF. Here the CDR3 DNA reads TGTGCCAGCAGTTACGAGGTGAAGACCCAGTACTTC.

The rearrangement uses TRBV6-2 or TRBV6-3 and TRBJ2-7, with 7 bases matching TRBD1. Germline assignment: CDR1 MNHEY and CDR2 SVGEGT. CDR3 size: 12 residues. Losses at the gene ends were 5 bases for V and 3 bases for J; bases not matched to a gene: 1. DNA of the CDR3: TGTGCCAGCAGTGGACAGGTCTACGAGCAGTACTTC. Translated, it gives CASSGQVYEQYF.

The chain links TRBV29-1 to TRBJ1-1, with 9 nucleotides matching TRBD1. The CDR3 totals 16 residues. Germline-derived CDR1 and CDR2 are SQVTM and ANQGSEA. The trim removed 0 bases at V and 4 bases at J, leaving 9 bases unmatched. CDR3 bases: TGCAGCGTTGAAGACCCGGGACAGGGACGGGGCACTGAAGCTTTCTTT. This codes for CSVEDPGQGRGTEAFF.

V usage is TRBV5-1 and J usage is TRBJ1-1; 7 positions agree with TRBD1. Germline assignment: CDR1 SGHRS and CDR2 YFSETQ. The CDR3 is 14 residues long. The trim removed 7 bases at V and 3 bases at J, leaving 9 bases unmatched. The CDR3 here is CASRGQVRDTEAFF. CDR3 DNA sequence: TGCGCCAGCCGAGGACAGGTTCGGGACACTGAAGCTTTCTTT.

This chain joins TRBV10-3 and TRBJ2-7, with 7 bases fitting TRBD2. The germline V gene has CDR1 ENHRY and CDR2 SYGVKD. Trimming removed 6 bases from V and 2 bases from J; junction bases left unmatched: 4. The CDR3 covers 13 residues. The CDR3 loop is CAIRGGGAYEQYF. The CDR3 DNA reads TGTGCCATCAGAGGCGGGGGAGCCTACGAGCAGTACTTC.